This TCR beta chain was retrieved from a study of CD8 T cells in Susac syndrome. Study outcomes and limitations: As acknowledged by the study, its TCR sequencing and HLA analysis included a relatively small number of individuals.

When the RNA was reverse transcribed, random hexamers were used with an input of roughly 0.5 to 1 ug. The TCR beta CDR3 was amplified by immunoSEQ multiplex PCR across 54 Vbeta, 13 Jbeta. TCRdb passed the immunoSEQ multiplex PCR reads through MiXCR, listing each CDR3 protein once. The table lists about 210,000 distinct CDR3 sequences, over 85% of them singletons. CD8+ and CD4+ T cells from blood underwent TCR beta sequencing, which was carried out in a high-throughput format. CD8+ and CD4+ T cells were negatively isolated; TEMRA cells were FACS-enriched. Remarks on this clonotype: Its specificity is not known.

This clonotype originated in a human donor in good health. The sample consisted of CD4+ T cells from PBMCs.

CDR3 DNA: TGCGCCAGCAGCTACGGGACATGGGACACTGAAGCTTTCTTT. This sequence encodes CASSYGTWDTEAFF. The chain carries TRBV5-1 and TRBJ1-1; D is perhaps TRBD1 (6 bases). Trimming shortened V by 3 bases and J by 3 bases, and 12 bases separated the two germline ends. Per the germline V gene, CDR1 is SGHRS and CDR2 is YFSETQ. CDR3 size: 14 residues.